The rows below give T cell receptor beta chains drawn from one sample of a study of T cell repertoires in cytomegalovirus infection. These receptors lack a known antigen. TCRdb ran MiXCR on the reads and lists one entry per CDR3 protein. The table includes 150,000 or so distinct CDR3 sequences, 32% detected once. This specimen consisted of CD8+ T cells from cultured PBMCs, obtained from culture after CMV antigen stimulation. All receptors derive from a human donor in good health (CMV status not recorded). Some clones in this sample may be carry-over from other donors' samples. Both conserved end residues are part of each CDR3. A D gene is named only where the DNA matches it firmly. Clone size appears in some rows only: once, few, many, or a class for an expanded clone.

CDR3aa,CDR3nt,abundance,j_gene,v_gene,len,d_gene
CASSTGGSGTGELFF,TGTGCCAGCAGTACAGGGGGTTCGGGCACCGGGGAGCTGTTTTTT,few,TRBJ2-2,TRBV12-3/TRBV12-4,15,TRBD1
CSARETGQGTYSNQPQHF,TGCAGTGCTAGAGAGACCGGACAGGGAACGTATAGCAATCAGCCCCAGCATTTT,-,TRBJ1-5,TRBV20-1,18,TRBD1
CASSYTTGTTEAFF,TGTGCCAGCAGTTATACGACAGGGACAACTGAAGCTTTCTTT,-,TRBJ1-1,TRBV7-6,14,TRBD1
CASSDYRMRTDTQYF,TGTGCCAGCAGTGACTACAGGATGCGGACAGATACGCAGTATTTT,-,TRBJ2-3,TRBV6-1,15,-
CASSPPRQGGEETQYF,TGTGCCAGCAGCCCGCCTCGACAGGGAGGCGAAGAGACCCAGTACTTC,few,TRBJ2-5,TRBV7-2,16,-
CASSFSPGDEKLFF,TGTGCCAGCAGCTTCTCCCCGGGGGATGAAAAACTGTTTTTT,-,TRBJ1-4,TRBV7-6,14,-
CASTGRGDEQFF,TGTGCCAGCACCGGCCGGGGGGATGAGCAGTTCTTC,few,TRBJ2-1,TRBV11-2,12,TRBD2
CASSQWAGTGNQPQHF,TGCGCCAGCAGCCAGTGGGCGGGTACTGGCAATCAGCCCCAGCATTTT,-,TRBJ1-5,TRBV4-1,16,-
CASSLFGEGTEAFF,TGTGCCAGCAGCTTATTCGGGGAAGGCACTGAAGCTTTCTTT,-,TRBJ1-1,TRBV11-2,14,-
CASSSGGGASTETQYF,TGTGCCAGCAGCTCCGGCGGGGGGGCCTCGACAGAGACCCAGTACTTC,-,TRBJ2-5,TRBV11-3,16,TRBD2
CASTPGLASDEQFF,TGTGCCAGCACCCCGGGACTAGCGTCGGATGAGCAGTTCTTC,-,TRBJ2-1,TRBV7-9,14,TRBD2
CASSPGDRVSYEQYF,TGTGCCAGCAGTCCCGGGGACAGGGTTTCCTACGAGCAGTACTTC,-,TRBJ2-7,TRBV28,15,TRBD1
CATATVAGSYNEQFF,TGCGCCACCGCGACAGTGGCGGGGTCCTACAATGAGCAGTTCTTC,-,TRBJ2-1,TRBV4-1,15,-
CASSIPQGLRNYGYTF,TGTGCCAGTAGTATCCCACAGGGTTTACGGAACTATGGCTACACCTTC,once,TRBJ1-2,TRBV19,16,-
CASSRGGSSSYNEQFF,TGTGCCAGCAGCCGGGGGGGCAGTAGCTCCTACAATGAGCAGTTCTTC,-,TRBJ2-1,TRBV7-3,16,TRBD2
CASRQVATQYF,TGTGCCAGCAGACAGGTAGCTACGCAGTATTTT,few,TRBJ2-3,TRBV6-1,11,-
CATLTSGGNEQFF,TGTGCCACCCTGACTAGCGGGGGAAATGAGCAGTTCTTC,few,TRBJ2-1,TRBV10-3,13,TRBD2
CASSLLSAETQYF,TGTGCCAGCAGTTTATTAAGCGCTGAGACCCAGTACTTC,few,TRBJ2-5,TRBV27,13,-
CSASPRSGYEQYF,TGCAGTGCTAGTCCCAGATCTGGCTACGAGCAGTACTTC,-,TRBJ2-7,TRBV20-1,13,-
CASSYAVNTEAFF,TGTGCCAGCAGTTACGCAGTTAACACTGAAGCTTTCTTT,few,TRBJ1-1,TRBV6-5,13,-
CASSSSGGNEQYF,TGTGCCAGCAGCTCATCAGGGGGGAACGAGCAGTACTTC,-,TRBJ2-7,TRBV7-9,13,-
CASSNGQGAYEQYF,TGTGCCAGCAGCAACGGACAGGGGGCCTACGAGCAGTACTTC,-,TRBJ2-7,TRBV5-6,14,TRBD1
CASSYSRAMHTEAFF,TGTGCCAGCAGTTACTCGAGGGCTATGCACACTGAAGCTTTCTTT,many,TRBJ1-1,TRBV6-2/TRBV6-3,15,-
CASSPGGGWQETQYF,TGTGCCAGCAGCCCAGGGGGGGGCTGGCAAGAGACCCAGTACTTC,-,TRBJ2-5,TRBV7-8,15,-
CSARESTGAGYGYTF,TGCAGTGCTAGAGAAAGTACAGGGGCGGGCTATGGCTACACCTTC,-,TRBJ1-2,TRBV20-1,15,TRBD1
CASSYLVNTEAFF,TGTGCCAGCAGTTACCTCGTGAACACTGAAGCTTTCTTT,-,TRBJ1-1,TRBV6-2/TRBV6-3,13,-
CASSSRRELAKNIQYF,TGTGCCAGCAGCTCCCGCCGGGAGCTAGCCAAAAACATTCAGTACTTC,-,TRBJ2-4,TRBV13,16,-
CASSTRQVETQYF,TGTGCCAGCAGTACAAGACAGGTGGAGACCCAGTACTTC,-,TRBJ2-5,TRBV12-3/TRBV12-4,13,-
CASSLGPPGSNQPQHF,TGTGCCAGCAGTTTAGGGCCGCCGGGTAGCAATCAGCCCCAGCATTTT,few,TRBJ1-5,TRBV12-3/TRBV12-4,16,-
CASRDGLAATYEQYF,TGTGCCAGCAGGGACGGACTAGCGGCAACCTACGAGCAGTACTTC,-,TRBJ2-7,TRBV6-5,15,TRBD2
CASSSRPLSPKNIQYF,TGTGCCAGCAGCTCTAGGCCCTTATCCCCTAAAAACATTCAGTACTTC,few,TRBJ2-4,TRBV7-8,16,-
CASSAPSVRGSTDTQYF,TGTGCCAGCAGTGCCCCGTCTGTGCGGGGGAGCACAGATACGCAGTATTTT,-,TRBJ2-3,TRBV12-3/TRBV12-4,17,TRBD2
CASSIGQDSPEIPQHF,TGTGCCAGTAGTATAGGGCAAGACAGCCCCGAAATACCCCAGCATTTT,few,TRBJ1-5,TRBV19,16,-
CASSPEPGFQEKLFF,TGCGCCAGCAGCCCTGAGCCCGGATTCCAGGAAAAACTGTTTTTT,-,TRBJ1-4,TRBV5-1,15,-
CASSFGTDGSGYTF,TGTGCCAGTAGTTTCGGGACAGACGGAAGTGGCTACACCTTC,-,TRBJ1-2,TRBV19,14,TRBD1
CASSLRDRGPYSEAFF,TGTGCCAGCAGTTTGCGGGACAGGGGGCCGTACTCTGAAGCTTTCTTT,-,TRBJ1-1,TRBV12-3/TRBV12-4,16,TRBD1
CASSLQGARDTQYF,TGTGCCAGCAGCTTACAGGGGGCAAGGGATACGCAGTATTTT,few,TRBJ2-3,TRBV28,14,TRBD1
CASNGLPPYEQYF,TGTGCCAGCAATGGACTCCCGCCCTACGAGCAGTACTTC,-,TRBJ2-7,TRBV28,13,-
CASSLFRNSRYTQYF,TGTGCCAGCAGTTTATTTCGGAACAGTAGGTATACGCAGTATTTT,-,TRBJ2-3,TRBV27,15,-
CASSFRLLGRRQPQHF,TGTGCCAGCAGTTTCAGGCTGCTGGGGCGACGTCAGCCCCAGCATTTT,once,TRBJ1-5,TRBV12-3/TRBV12-4,16,-
CASSLTHTDTQYF,TGTGCCAGCAGCTTAACCCACACAGATACGCAGTATTTT,-,TRBJ2-3,TRBV7-6,13,-
CASSLSGFNTGELFF,TGTGCCAGCAGCTTATCAGGGTTCAACACCGGGGAGCTGTTTTTT,few,TRBJ2-2,TRBV5-6,15,-
CATGGGYSNQPQHF,TGTGCCACAGGGGGGGGTTATAGCAATCAGCCCCAGCATTTT,-,TRBJ1-5,TRBV15,14,-
CASSFSGQGLITEAFF,TGTGCCAGCAGCTTTTCGGGACAGGGCTTGATTACTGAAGCTTTCTTT,few,TRBJ1-1,TRBV7-3,16,TRBD1
CASSRQYSNQPQHF,TGTGCCAGCAGTCGACAGTATAGCAATCAGCCCCAGCATTTT,many,TRBJ1-5,TRBV12-3/TRBV12-4,14,-
CASRGGRYSYEQYF,TGTGCCAGCAGAGGTGGCAGGTACTCCTACGAGCAGTACTTC,-,TRBJ2-7,TRBV2,14,-
CASSPRQGAYEQYF,TGCGCCAGCAGCCCACGACAGGGAGCCTACGAGCAGTACTTC,-,TRBJ2-7,TRBV4-1,14,TRBD1
CASSPNLGYEQYF,TGTGCCAGCAGCCCAAACCTAGGGTACGAGCAGTACTTC,few,TRBJ2-7,TRBV7-3,13,-
CASSPSRTDFYGYTF,TGTGCCAGCAGCCCCTCCCGGACGGATTTTTATGGCTACACCTTC,many,TRBJ1-2,TRBV7-8,15,-
CASSEAGAPRDGYTF,TGTGCCAGCAGTGAAGCCGGTGCACCCCGGGATGGCTACACCTTC,-,TRBJ1-2,TRBV2,15,-
CASSLTTGLADEQFF,TGTGCCAGCAGCTTAACTACGGGCCTGGCGGATGAGCAGTTCTTC,-,TRBJ2-1,TRBV7-2,15,-
CASSLGQPPYEQYF,TGTGCCAGCAGCCTGGGACAGCCACCCTACGAGCAGTACTTC,-,TRBJ2-7,TRBV7-6,14,TRBD1
CSVEWDRGVYNEQFF,TGCAGCGTTGAATGGGACCGGGGGGTTTACAATGAGCAGTTCTTC,-,TRBJ2-1,TRBV29-1,15,TRBD2
CASRSGFAQFF,TGTGCCAGCAGATCAGGGTTCGCGCAGTTCTTC,many,TRBJ2-1,TRBV12-3/TRBV12-4,11,-
CASSLVGQGAGYEQYF,TGTGCCAGCAGCTTAGTGGGACAGGGGGCGGGTTACGAGCAGTACTTC,few,TRBJ2-7,TRBV7-2,16,TRBD1